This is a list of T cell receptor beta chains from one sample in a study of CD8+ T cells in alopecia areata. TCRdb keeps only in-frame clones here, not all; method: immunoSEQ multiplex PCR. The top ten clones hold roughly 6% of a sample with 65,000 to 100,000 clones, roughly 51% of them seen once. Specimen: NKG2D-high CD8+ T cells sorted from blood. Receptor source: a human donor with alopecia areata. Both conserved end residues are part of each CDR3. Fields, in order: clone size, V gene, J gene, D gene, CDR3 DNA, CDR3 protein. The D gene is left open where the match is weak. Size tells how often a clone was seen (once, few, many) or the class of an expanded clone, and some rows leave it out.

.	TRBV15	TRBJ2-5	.	TGTGCCGCGGGACAAGAGACCCAGTACTTC	CAAGQETQYF
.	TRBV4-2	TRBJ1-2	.	TGTGCCAGCAGCCAAGGCGGCAGGGAGGATGGCTACACCTTC	CASSQGGREDGYTF
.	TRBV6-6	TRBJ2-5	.	TGTGCCAGCAGTTACATGGGGGCGGGAGAGACCCAGTACTTC	CASSYMGAGETQYF
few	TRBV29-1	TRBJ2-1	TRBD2	TGCAGCGTTGAAGACCTAGCGGGAGGGCCCGACAATGAGCAGTTCTTC	CSVEDLAGGPDNEQFF
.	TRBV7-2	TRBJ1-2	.	TGTGCCAGCAGCCTACAGGGCCGGTATGGCTACACCTTC	CASSLQGRYGYTF
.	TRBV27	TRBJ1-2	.	TGTGCCAGCAGCGACAGACCCTATGGCTACACCTTC	CASSDRPYGYTF
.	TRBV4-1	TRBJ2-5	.	TGCGCCAGCAGCCAAGGAGTCCAAGAGACCCAGTACTTC	CASSQGVQETQYF
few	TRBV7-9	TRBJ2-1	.	TGTGCCAGCAGCTTAGAACTAGTGGATGAGCAGTTCTTC	CASSLELVDEQFF
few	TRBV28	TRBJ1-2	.	TGTGCCAGCAGTTTATGGGGGCAGGGCCTCGCCAACTATGGCTACACCTTC	CASSLWGQGLANYGYTF
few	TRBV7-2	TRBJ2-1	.	TGTGCCAGCAGCTTAGAGGGTAGCGGCCTCTGGAATGAGCAGTTCTTC	CASSLEGSGLWNEQFF
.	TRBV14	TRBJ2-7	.	TGTGCCAGCAGCCAAGAGGAGGTCGAGCAGTACTTC	CASSQEEVEQYF
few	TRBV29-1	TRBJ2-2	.	TGCAGCGTTGGGGAAACCGGGGAGCTGTTTTTT	CSVGETGELFF
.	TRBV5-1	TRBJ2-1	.	TGCGCCAGGCAGCGGGTCTACAATGAGCAGTTCTTC	CARQRVYNEQFF
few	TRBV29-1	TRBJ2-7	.	TGCAGCGTTGAAGATAATAATTCCTACGAGCAGTACTTC	CSVEDNNSYEQYF
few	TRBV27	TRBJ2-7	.	TGTGCCAGCAGTTTATCGAGGGGCTACGAGCAGTACTTC	CASSLSRGYEQYF
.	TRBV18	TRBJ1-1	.	TGTGCCAGCTCACCTGACAAGGAGGTGTGGGACACTGAAGCTTTCTTT	CASSPDKEVWDTEAFF
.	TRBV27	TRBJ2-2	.	TGTGCCAGCAGCCGGGGAGCCGGGGAGCTGTTTTTT	CASSRGAGELFF
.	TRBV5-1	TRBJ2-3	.	TGCGCCAGCAGCTTATTTCGGGAACGCACAGATACGCAGTATTTT	CASSLFRERTDTQYF
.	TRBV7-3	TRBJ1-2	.	TGTGCCAGCAGCTCGCCCGGGGGGTCCTACACCTTC	CASSSPGGSYTF
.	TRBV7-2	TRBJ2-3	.	TGTGCCAGCAGCTTAGTCGCTTCGGTGTCCTTTCTCGATACGCAGTATTTT	CASSLVASVSFLDTQYF
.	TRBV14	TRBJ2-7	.	TGTGCCAGCAGCGGGGGACCTCCCGACGAGCAGTACTTC	CASSGGPPDEQYF
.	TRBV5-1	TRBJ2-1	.	TGCGCCAGCAGCCCCCAACAGGGAAATGAGCAGTTCTTC	CASSPQQGNEQFF
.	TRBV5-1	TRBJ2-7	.	TGCGCCAGCCGACTAGAGCCCGGCTACGAGCAGTACTTC	CASRLEPGYEQYF
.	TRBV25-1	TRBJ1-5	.	TGTGCCAGCAGTGCGGGTAGCAATCAGCCCCAGCATTTT	CASSAGSNQPQHF
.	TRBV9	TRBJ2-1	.	TGTGCCAGCAGTGACTTGGGAAATGAGCAGTTCTTC	CASSDLGNEQFF
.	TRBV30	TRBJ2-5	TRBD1	TGTGCCTGGAGCGCCGGGACAGACAGTCAAGAGACCCAGTACTTC	CAWSAGTDSQETQYF
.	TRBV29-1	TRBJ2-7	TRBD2	TGCAGCGTTGATGGAGAAGCGGGAGGGGGCGAGCAGTACTTC	CSVDGEAGGGEQYF
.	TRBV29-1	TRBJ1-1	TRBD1	TGCTGTCACAGGGGGAGCACTGAAGCTTTCTTT	CCHRGSTEAFF
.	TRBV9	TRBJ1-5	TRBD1	TGTGCCAGCAGCCTGGGACAGGGAGGGCAGCCCCAGCATTTT	CASSLGQGGQPQHF
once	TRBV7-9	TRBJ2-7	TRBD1	TGTGCCAGCAGCCTACACCGACAGGGTGGCGAGCAGTACTTC	CASSLHRQGGEQYF
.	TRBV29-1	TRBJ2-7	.	TGCAGCGTGGAAGGGGCTCCCTACGAGCAGTACTTC	CSVEGAPYEQYF
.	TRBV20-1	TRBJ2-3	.	TGCAGTGCCCCCCAGGGAGATACGCAGTATTTT	CSAPQGDTQYF
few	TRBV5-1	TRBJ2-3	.	TGCGCCAGCAGTTCACCGCAGTCGACAGATACGCAGTATTTT	CASSSPQSTDTQYF
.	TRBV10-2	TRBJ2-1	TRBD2	TGCGCCAGCAGGCTCGGGACTAGCGTCCTCAATGAGCAGTTCTTC	CASRLGTSVLNEQFF
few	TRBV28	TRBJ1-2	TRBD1	TGTGCCAGCAGCACGGACAGGGCAGGGGCGGACTATGGCTACACCTTC	CASSTDRAGADYGYTF
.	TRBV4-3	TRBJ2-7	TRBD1	TGCGCCAGCAGCTCCGGGACAGGGAGCTCCTACGAGCAGTACTTC	CASSSGTGSSYEQYF
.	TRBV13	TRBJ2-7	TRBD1	TGTGCCAGCGGTCTAAGGACAGGGCCCGAGCAGTACTTC	CASGLRTGPEQYF